The 3 T cell receptor beta chains given below trace back to one sample, sequenced in a study of blood T cells in healthy people across ages. The second PCR ran about 6 to 12 cycles with a sample-barcoded 5' primer and J-beta primers. A single record per CDR3 protein comes from TCRdb applying MiXCR to the 5' RACE reads. The data show about 1.5 million distinct CDR3 sequences, approximately 43% seen once. The sample was blood. These receptors originate from a woman between 18 and 30 years old in good health.

The chain has TRBV5-1 and TRBJ2-2, with D uncertain. CDR1 is SGHRS, CDR2 YFSETQ, per germline. CDR3 size: 13 residues. The V end was cut by 5 bases, the J end by 6 bases, with 11 bases between. Here the CDR3 DNA reads TGCGCCAGCAGGGAGTCTCTCTCCGGGGAGCTGTTTTTT. This sequence encodes CASRESLSGELFF.

This chain joins TRBV4-2 and TRBJ1-2; 9 nucleotides align to TRBD1. Trimming took 0 bases from V and 4 from J; bases not matched to a gene: 6. Germline V gene data show CDR1 as LGHNA and CDR2 as YNFKEQ. This CDR3 contains 16 residues. The CDR3 loop is CASSQDRGTGTYGYTF. As DNA, the CDR3 is TGTGCCAGCAGCCAAGATAGGGGGACAGGGACCTATGGCTACACCTTC.

The chain employs TRBV2 and TRBJ2-4, with TRBD2 matching 8 bases. The CDR3 runs to 13 residues. Germline CDR1 SNHLY, CDR2 FYNNEI. V lost 11 bases, J lost 6 bases, and 9 bases stayed unmatched. This CDR3 is CAARRTSLNIQYF. In DNA, the CDR3 is TGTGCCGCGCGGAGGACTAGCTTAAACATTCAGTACTTC.